The T cell receptor (beta chain) under discussion was sequenced for a study of CD8 T cells in Susac syndrome. Note on this clonotype: Sequence at one end of the junction differs from germline and may be a read error.

Patients with stable or active relapsing-remitting disease, all of them treatment-naive, made up the multiple sclerosis controls. Roughly 0.45 to 1 ug RNA was reverse transcribed with random hexamers. A single record per CDR3 protein comes from TCRdb applying MiXCR to the immunoSEQ multiplex PCR reads. The sample holds 200,000 to 250,000 distinct CDR3 sequences, 95% seen once. Input material: CD4+ T cells from PBMCs. The TCR originated in a human donor with multiple sclerosis.

CDR3 loop: CASSPQWGEQSF. In DNA form, the CDR3 reads TGTGCCAGTAGTCCCCAATGGGGTGAGCAGTCCTTC. The rearrangement uses TRBV19 and TRBJ2-1; D remains ambiguous. Germline CDR1 is LNHDA and CDR2 is SQIVND (reference sequence). This CDR3 contains 12 residues.